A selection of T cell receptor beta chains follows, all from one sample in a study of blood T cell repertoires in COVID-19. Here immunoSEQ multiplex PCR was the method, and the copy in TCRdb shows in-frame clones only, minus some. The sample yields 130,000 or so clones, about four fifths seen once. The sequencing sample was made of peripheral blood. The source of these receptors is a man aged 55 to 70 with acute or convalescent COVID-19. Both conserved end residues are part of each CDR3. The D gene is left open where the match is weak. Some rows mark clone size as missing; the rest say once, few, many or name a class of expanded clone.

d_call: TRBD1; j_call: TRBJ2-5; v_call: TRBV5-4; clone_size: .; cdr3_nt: TGTGCCAGCAGCAGCAGGGGGCGCGGGGAAGAGACCCAGTACTTC; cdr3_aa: CASSSRGRGEETQYF
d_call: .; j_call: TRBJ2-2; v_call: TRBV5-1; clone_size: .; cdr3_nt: TGCGCCAGCAGCTTAGGGACAAGCACCGGGGAGCTGTTTTTT; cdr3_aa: CASSLGTSTGELFF
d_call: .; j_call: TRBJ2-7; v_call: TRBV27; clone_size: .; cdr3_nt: TGTGCCAGCGCGTCCACGGGATGGCGGGGGCAGTACTTC; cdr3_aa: CASASTGWRGQYF
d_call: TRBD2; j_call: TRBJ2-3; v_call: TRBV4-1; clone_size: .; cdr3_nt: TGCGCCAGCAGCCAAGATAGACTAGCGGGAGGGTCAGCTGAGCAGTATTTT; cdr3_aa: CASSQDRLAGGSAEQYF
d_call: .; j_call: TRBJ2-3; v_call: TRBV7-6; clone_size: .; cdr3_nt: TGTGCCAGCAGCTTAGGAGGGGGGGCAACGGATACGCAGTATTTT; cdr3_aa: CASSLGGGATDTQYF
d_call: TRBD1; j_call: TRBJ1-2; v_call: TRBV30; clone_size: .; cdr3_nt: TGTGCCTGGAGAGGAGACAGGGGTTTGAGAGGCTACACCTTC; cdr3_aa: CAWRGDRGLRGYTF
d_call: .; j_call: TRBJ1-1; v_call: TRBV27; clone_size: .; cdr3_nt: TGTGCCAGCAGTTTAACCAGGGCCAACACTGAAGCTTTCTTT; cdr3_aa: CASSLTRANTEAFF
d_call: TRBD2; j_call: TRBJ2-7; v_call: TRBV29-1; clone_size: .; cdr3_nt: TGCAGCGCCCAAACCGGGACTAGCGGGATAGACGAGCAGTACTTC; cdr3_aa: CSAQTGTSGIDEQYF
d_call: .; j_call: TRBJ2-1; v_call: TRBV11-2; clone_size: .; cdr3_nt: TGTGCCAGCAGCTTACGGACTCACAATGAGCAGTTCTTC; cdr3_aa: CASSLRTHNEQFF
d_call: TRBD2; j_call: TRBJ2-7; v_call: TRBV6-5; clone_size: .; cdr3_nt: TGTGCCAGCTCAGGGAGCGGGAGTTCCTACGAGCAGTACTTC; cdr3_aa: CASSGSGSSYEQYF
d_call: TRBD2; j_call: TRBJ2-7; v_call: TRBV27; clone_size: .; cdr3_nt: TGTGCCAGCAGGAGTAGCGGGGCCAGGTATGAGCAGTACTTC; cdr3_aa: CASRSSGARYEQYF
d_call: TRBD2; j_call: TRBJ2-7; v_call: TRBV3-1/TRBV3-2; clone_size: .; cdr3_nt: TGTGCCAGCAGTCGTAGACTAGCGGGAGACTACGAGCAGTACTTC; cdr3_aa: CASSRRLAGDYEQYF
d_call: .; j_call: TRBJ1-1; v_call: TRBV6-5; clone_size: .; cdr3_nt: TGTGCCAGCAGTTCCGGGACACCGAACACTGAAGCTTTCTTT; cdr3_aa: CASSSGTPNTEAFF
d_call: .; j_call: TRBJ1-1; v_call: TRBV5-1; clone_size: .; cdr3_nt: TGCGCCAGCATTGGAGAGGAGGGTTTTAACAAGAACACTGAAGCTTTCTTT; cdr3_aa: CASIGEEGFNKNTEAFF
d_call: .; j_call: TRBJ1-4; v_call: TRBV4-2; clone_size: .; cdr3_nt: TGTGCCAGCAGCCACGTCGGAGGTAGAACTAATGAAAAACTGTTTTTT; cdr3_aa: CASSHVGGRTNEKLFF
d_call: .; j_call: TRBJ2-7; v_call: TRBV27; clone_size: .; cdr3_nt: TGTGCCAGCAGCCCAAAGGGGTGGGCCTACGAGCAGTACTTC; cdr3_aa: CASSPKGWAYEQYF
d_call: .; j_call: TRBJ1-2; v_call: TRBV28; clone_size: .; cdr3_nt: TGTGCCAGCAGTTTGGCGGCGGTCAGCTATGGCTACACCTTC; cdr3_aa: CASSLAAVSYGYTF
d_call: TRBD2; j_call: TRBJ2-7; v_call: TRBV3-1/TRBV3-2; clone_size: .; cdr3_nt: TGTGCCAGCAGTCGGCGGCGGGGGTTTTTATTTGACGAGCAGTACTTC; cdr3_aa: CASSRRRGFLFDEQYF
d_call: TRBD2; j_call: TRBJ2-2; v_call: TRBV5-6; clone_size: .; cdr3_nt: TGTGCCAGCAGCTCGGGACTAGCGGGGCTTCGCGCCGGGGAGCTGTTTTTT; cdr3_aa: CASSSGLAGLRAGELFF
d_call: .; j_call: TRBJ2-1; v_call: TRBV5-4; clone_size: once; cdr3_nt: TGTGCCAGCAGCATGACAGAAGACAATGAGCAGTTCTTC; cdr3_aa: CASSMTEDNEQFF
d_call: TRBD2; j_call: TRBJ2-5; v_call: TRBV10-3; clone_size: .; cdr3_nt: TGTGCCATCAGTGAGTCGCGCGGGCTAGCGGCAGAGACCCAGTACTTC; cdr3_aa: CAISESRGLAAETQYF
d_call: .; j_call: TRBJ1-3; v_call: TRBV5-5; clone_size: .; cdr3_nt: TGTGCCAGCAGCTTGGTGGGGCAGGACCTGAGCTCTGGAAACACCATATATTTT; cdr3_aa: CASSLVGQDLSSGNTIYF
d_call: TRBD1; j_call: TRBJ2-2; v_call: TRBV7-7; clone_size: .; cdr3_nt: TGTGCCAGCAGCCAGACGACAGGGGTCGGCGGGGAGCTGTTTTTT; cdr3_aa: CASSQTTGVGGELFF
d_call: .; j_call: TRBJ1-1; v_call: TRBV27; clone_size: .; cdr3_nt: TGTGCCAGCAGTTTTGAGGTGAACACTGAAGCTTTCTTT; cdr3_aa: CASSFEVNTEAFF
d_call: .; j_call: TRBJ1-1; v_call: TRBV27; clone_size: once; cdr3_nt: TGTGCCAGCAGTTCTTGGGGCTTGGGGAACACTGAAGCTTTCTTT; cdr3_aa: CASSSWGLGNTEAFF
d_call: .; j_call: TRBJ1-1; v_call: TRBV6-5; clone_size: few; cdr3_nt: TGTGCCAGCAGTTACGGGCGGGCGGTTAAAGGCACTGAAGCTTTCTTT; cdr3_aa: CASSYGRAVKGTEAFF
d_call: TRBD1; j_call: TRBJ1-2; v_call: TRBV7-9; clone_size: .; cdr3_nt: TGTGCCAGCGGACACATTCGGACAGGGGGCTCCTATGGCTACACCTTC; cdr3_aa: CASGHIRTGGSYGYTF
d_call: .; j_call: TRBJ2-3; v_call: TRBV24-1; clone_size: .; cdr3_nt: TGTGCCACCAGTAAGAGAGATACGCAGTATTTT; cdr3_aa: CATSKRDTQYF
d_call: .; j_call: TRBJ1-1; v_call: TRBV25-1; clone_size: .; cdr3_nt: TGTGCCAGCATGGCCCCTGGGGGCAACACTGAAGCTTTCTTT; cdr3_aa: CASMAPGGNTEAFF
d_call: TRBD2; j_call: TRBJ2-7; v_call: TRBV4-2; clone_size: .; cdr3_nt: TGTGCCAGCAGCCTACAGGGTGGGCTAGCGGGAAGCGAGCAGTACTTC; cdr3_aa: CASSLQGGLAGSEQYF
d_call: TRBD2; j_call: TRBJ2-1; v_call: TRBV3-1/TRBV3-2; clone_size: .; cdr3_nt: TGTGCCAGCACCCGGGTGGGAGGGACTAGCGGGACCGACAATGAGCAGTTCTTC; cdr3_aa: CASTRVGGTSGTDNEQFF
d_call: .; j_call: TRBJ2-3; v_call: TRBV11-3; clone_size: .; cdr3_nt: TGTGCCAGCAGCCACTATGGACAGAGCACAGATACGCAGTATTTT; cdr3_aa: CASSHYGQSTDTQYF
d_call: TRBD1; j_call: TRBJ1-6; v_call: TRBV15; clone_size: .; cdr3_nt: TGTGCCACCAGCAGAGATAATCCGGGACAGGGTAATTCACCCCTCCACTTT; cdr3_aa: CATSRDNPGQGNSPLHF
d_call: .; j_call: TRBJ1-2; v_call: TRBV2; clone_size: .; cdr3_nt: TGTGCCAGCAGTGAAAGTACAGGGAACTATGGCTACACCTTC; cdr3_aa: CASSESTGNYGYTF
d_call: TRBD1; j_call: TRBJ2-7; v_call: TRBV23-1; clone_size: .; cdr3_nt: TGCGCCAGCAGTCAATCGGGGACAGCGTACGAGCAGTACTTC; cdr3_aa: CASSQSGTAYEQYF
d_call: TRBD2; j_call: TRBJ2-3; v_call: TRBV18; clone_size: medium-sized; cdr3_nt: TGTGCCAGCTCACCTGGACTAGCGGACACAGATACGCAGTATTTT; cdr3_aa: CASSPGLADTDTQYF
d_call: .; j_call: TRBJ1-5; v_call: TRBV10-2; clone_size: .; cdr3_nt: TGCGCCAGCAGTGAGTCGGGCTTGCAGCCCCAGCATTTT; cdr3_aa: CASSESGLQPQHF
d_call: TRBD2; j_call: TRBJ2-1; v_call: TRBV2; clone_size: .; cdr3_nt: TGTGCCAGCGGGGTGGCTAGCGGGAGGAACACATACAATGAGCAGTTCTTC; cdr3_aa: CASGVASGRNTYNEQFF
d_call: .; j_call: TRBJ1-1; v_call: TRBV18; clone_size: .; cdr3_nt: TGTGCCAGCTCACCCACGACAGCGAACACTGAAGCTTTCTTT; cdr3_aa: CASSPTTANTEAFF
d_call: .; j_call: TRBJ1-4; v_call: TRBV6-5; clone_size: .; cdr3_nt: TGTGCCAGCAGGGATTTCGAAGGGGGTGAAAAACTGTTTTTT; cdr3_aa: CASRDFEGGEKLFF
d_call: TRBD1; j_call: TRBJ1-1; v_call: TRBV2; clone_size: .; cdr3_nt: TGTGCCAGCAGTCGGGACAGCCAAGCTTTCTTT; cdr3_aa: CASSRDSQAFF